A single sample gave rise to the 27 T cell receptor beta chains below, sequenced in a study of blood T cell repertoires in COVID-19 (dated by TCRdb to 2020 to 2021). The library was built by means of the immunoSEQ multiplex PCR assay. TCRdb limited this immuneACCESS table to in-frame rearrangements with V and J called. A share of clones is missing; checked studies link under half to unresolved V genes, and the rest is unexplained. The sample table contains under 200,000 clones; only one count was recorded for about four fifths of them. Of the sample, roughly 18% is held by the ten largest clones. Specimen: PBMCs or T cells enriched from blood (not recorded which). These receptors were obtained from a man aged 55-75 years who had recovered from COVID-19.

The V and J genes are TRBV9 and TRBJ1-2, with D perhaps TRBD1 (6 bases). The germline V gene encodes CDR1 SGDLS and CDR2 YYNGEE. This CDR3 is 14 amino acids long. Trimming cost V 6 bases and J 4 bases, with 16 bases left between them. CDR3 loop: CASTEGGDGYGYTF. DNA of the CDR3: TGTGCCAGCACCGAGGGGGGGGACGGCTATGGCTACACCTTC.

This clone was counted only a few times. Other DNA sequences in the sample encode the same CDR3. This chain uses TRBV24-1 with TRBJ2-3; 8 bases are a match to TRBD1. From germline, CDR1 is KGHDR and CDR2 SFDVKD. This CDR3 has 15 residues. V dropped 3 bases and J dropped 1; count of bases not matched to a gene: 2. CDR3 coding DNA: TGTGCCACCAGTGATCCGGGACAGGGCACAGATACGCAGTATTTT. Protein product: CATSDPGQGTDTQYF.

The sample holds one count of this clone. The chain recombines TRBV21-1 with TRBJ1-3. TRBV21-1 is a pseudogene segment. The CDR3 extends over 17 amino acids. The CDR3 here is CASSKRLTDSSGNTIYF. CDR3 DNA: TGTGCCAGCAGCAAAAGATTGACGGACTCCTCTGGAAACACCATATATTTT.

This clone has only one observation. The V call is TRBV3-1 (or the pseudogene TRBV3-2), the J call TRBJ1-1; perhaps TRBD1 as D (6 bases). Germline CDR1 and CDR2: LGHDT and YNNKEL (reference sequence). Trimming stripped 2 bases from V and 8 bases from J, with 21 bases between. The CDR3 consists of 16 residues. For the CDR3, the DNA is TGTGCCAGCAGCCAACTTTTGGCAGGGGTAAGCTCGGAAGCTTTCTTT. Encoded protein: CASSQLLAGVSSEAFF.

At least ten counts were recorded for this clone. The V and J genes are TRBV15 and TRBJ2-2; TRBD1 agrees at 8 bases. The V gene's germline CDR1 is LNHNV and CDR2 YYDKDF (reference sequence). V gave up 7 bases and J gave up 7 bases; unmatched junction bases: 5. The CDR3 extends over 13 amino acids. The chain's CDR3 is CATTRGRGGELFF. As DNA, the CDR3 is TGTGCCACCACCAGGGGGCGGGGCGGGGAGCTGTTTTTT.

This sequence joins TRBV1 and TRBJ2-3; the table's D call, TRBD2, was not checked against the DNA. TRBV1 is labeled a pseudogene. The CDR3 has 19 residues. CDR3 loop: CTSSQDASGGFPDTDTQYF. The CDR3 bases are TGCACCAGCAGCCAAGATGCCAGCGGGGGGTTCCCGGACACAGATACGCAGTATTTT.

The chain has TRBV11-2 and TRBJ1-1; possible D gene TRBD1, 5 bases. There are 14 residues in the CDR3. Trimming removed 5 bases at V and 1 base at J, with 11 bases between. Germline V gene data show CDR1 as SGHAT and CDR2 as FQNNGV. The CDR3 reads CASSLSGGNTEAFF. Here the CDR3 DNA reads TGTGCCAGCAGCCTTTCGGGGGGGAACACTGAAGCTTTCTTT.

V is TRBV2 and J is TRBJ2-3; D call uncertain. The CDR3 loop spans 16 amino acids. Looked up from germline, CDR1 is SNHLY and CDR2 is FYNNEI. The V and J ends lost 0 bases and 4 bases respectively, with 14 bases between them. The CDR3 loop is CASSEARVYSADTQYF. In DNA form, the CDR3 reads TGTGCCAGCAGTGAAGCCCGGGTATATAGTGCAGATACGCAGTATTTT.

The rearrangement joins TRBV20-1 to TRBJ2-7; 9 bases are shared with TRBD2. The V and J ends lost 3 bases and 0 bases, in that order; junction bases with no gene match: 6. Germline lookup yields CDR1 DFQATT and CDR2 SNEGSKA (reference sequence). This CDR3 comprises 15 residues. The CDR3 sequence is CSASPLAGNSYEQYF. DNA of the CDR3: TGCAGTGCTAGTCCCCTAGCGGGGAACTCCTACGAGCAGTACTTC.

The chain combines TRBV6-1 with TRBJ2-3, with D hard to call. This CDR3 has 15 amino acids. Trimming cost V 5 bases and J 0 bases, with 12 bases left between them. Germline CDR1 MNHNS, CDR2 SASEGT. This CDR3 is CASSWAGGSTDTQYF. The CDR3 nucleotides read TGTGCCAGCAGTTGGGCAGGTGGTAGCACAGATACGCAGTATTTT.

This clone was detected once. V usage is TRBV2 and J usage is TRBJ2-1, with TRBD2 identical over 13 bases. Per the germline V gene, CDR1 is SNHLY and CDR2 is FYNNEI. V shed 4 bases, J shed 9 bases, and the junction held 6 bases outside the gene matches. The CDR3 spans 15 residues. The CDR3 DNA is TGTGCCAGCAGTGGGACTAGCGGGAGAGTGGTTGAGCAGTTCTTC. It encodes CASSGTSGRVVEQFF.

The V gene is TRBV27, the J gene TRBJ2-3; D may be TRBD2 (6 bases). V was cut by 2 bases and J by 6 bases, with 15 bases left in between. The germline V gene has CDR1 MNHEY and CDR2 SMNVEV (reference sequence). This CDR3 is built from 15 residues. CDR3 coding DNA: TGTGCCAGCAGTTTAGGGACTTCCGTCGGGGATACGCAGTATTTT. This translates into CASSLGTSVGDTQYF.

J is TRBJ1-2 and V is TRBV5-4, with 8 bases identical to TRBD1. The V and J ends lost 0 bases and 7 bases, in that order; junction bases with no gene match: 8. The CDR3 contains 15 residues. Looked up from germline, CDR1 is SGHNT and CDR2 is YYREEE (reference sequence). The CDR3 region has the DNA TGTGCCAGCAGCTTGGCCGGGACAGGCATTCGTGGCTACACCTTC. Translating it yields CASSLAGTGIRGYTF.

This chain connects TRBV5-1 to TRBJ2-7; 7 bases align to TRBD2. V was pared by 0 bases and J by 0 bases, with 3 bases of the junction left unmatched. The CDR3 totals 15 residues. Germline V gives CDR1 SGHRS, CDR2 YFSETQ. CDR3 bases: TGCGCCAGCAGCTTGGATACTAGCGCCTCCTACGAGCAGTACTTC. Encoded protein: CASSLDTSASYEQYF. Full variable domain (missing parts from reference TRBV5-1 and TRBJ2-7): KAGVTQTPRYLIKTRGQQVTLSCSPISGHRSVSWYQQTPGQGLQFLFEYFSETQRNKGNFPGRFSGRQFSNSRSEMNVSTLELGDSALYLCASSLDTSASYEQYFGPGTRLTVT.

V is TRBV7-2 and J is TRBJ1-3; D perhaps matches TRBD1 (6 bases). This CDR3 is built from 16 residues. The V end lost 4 bases, the J end lost 4 bases, and 17 bases lay between the germline ends. The germline gives CDR1 SGHTA, CDR2 FQGNSA. The CDR3 loop is CASSSTGRGWGNTIYF. The CDR3 DNA reads TGTGCCAGCAGCTCCACGGGCAGGGGATGGGGAAACACCATATATTTT.

The V and J genes are TRBV6-1 and TRBJ1-2, with D perhaps matching TRBD1 (6 bases). Germline V lookup: CDR1 MNHNS, CDR2 SASEGT. CDR3 length: 14 residues. The V end was cut by 0 bases, the J end by 4 bases, with 9 bases between. DNA for the CDR3: TGTGCCAGCAGTGAAGCGGGAGGGGGCTATGGCTACACCTTC. Its translation: CASSEAGGGYGYTF.

The V gene is TRBV6-1, the J gene TRBJ1-6; 8 bases are shared with TRBD1. The CDR3 is 19 residues long. After removal of 2 bases from V and 0 bases from J, the junction contained 9 bases not matched to a gene. The germline CDR1 and CDR2 sequences are MNHNS and SASEGT. CDR3 region: CASSERDRPLSSYNSPLHF. In DNA, the CDR3 is TGTGCCAGCAGTGAAAGGGACAGGCCTTTGAGCTCCTATAATTCACCCCTCCACTTT.

This clone was seen just once. The chain employs TRBV3-1 (or the pseudogene TRBV3-2) and TRBJ2-7; possibly TRBD1 for D (6 bases). This CDR3 is built from 14 residues. The germline V and J ends were trimmed by 3 bases and 8 bases, with 17 bases remaining between them. Germline-derived CDR1 and CDR2 are LGHDT and YNNKEL (reference sequence). The CDR3 DNA sequence: TGTGCCAGCAGCCAGGAAGGGGCAGGGGAGAAGCAGTACTTC. Translated, it gives CASSQEGAGEKQYF.

This sequence joins TRBV5-1 and TRBJ1-2, with unresolved D. This CDR3 has 13 amino acids. Trimming stripped 0 bases from V and 5 bases from J, with 8 bases between. Germline values: CDR1 SGHRS, CDR2 YFSETQ. The DNA of the CDR3 is TGCGCCAGCAGCTTGGTTGAGGGTTATGGCTACACCTTC. Its protein is CASSLVEGYGYTF.

V and J are TRBV12-5 and TRBJ2-1, with 15 bases matching TRBD2. The CDR3 extends over 17 amino acids. CDR1 is LGHNT and CDR2 is FRNRAP in the germline V gene. Losses at the gene ends were 1 base for V and 9 bases for J; bases not matched to a gene: 7. The CDR3 region has the DNA TGTGCTAGTGGTTTGGCTCCTAGGACTAGCGGGAGGGCTGAGCAGTTCTTC. Its protein is CASGLAPRTSGRAEQFF.

This chain connects TRBV19 to TRBJ2-1; D ambiguous. The CDR3 loop spans 11 amino acids. Germline V gene data show CDR1 as LNHDA and CDR2 as SQIVND (reference sequence). Trimming took off 4 bases at V and 8 bases at J, with 6 bases between the two ends. The chain's CDR3 is CASSTRYEQFF. The CDR3 coding sequence is TGTGCCAGTAGTACCCGGTATGAGCAGTTCTTC.

The V gene is TRBV6-5, the J gene TRBJ1-1; 11 bases map to TRBD1. The CDR3 extends over 15 amino acids. J lost 2 bases, V lost 5 bases, and 4 bases had no gene match. The germline V gene has CDR1 MNHEY and CDR2 SVGAGI. CDR3 protein: CASSRTGGGNTEAFF. The CDR3 coding sequence is TGTGCCAGCAGTAGGACAGGGGGCGGAAACACTGAAGCTTTCTTT.

This clone was observed once. The chain combines TRBV10-2 with TRBJ1-2; 8 nucleotides match TRBD1. J was trimmed by 4 bases and V by 8 bases; bases with no gene match: 6. The CDR3 covers 13 residues. CDR1 WSHSY and CDR2 SAAADI come from the germline V gene. The CDR3 coding sequence is TGCGCCAGCGAAAACAGGGGGGGCTATGGCTACACCTTC. Translation: CASENRGGYGYTF.

This clone was observed many times. The rearrangement links TRBV5-5 to TRBJ2-1; 11 bases align to TRBD2. Germline loops: CDR1 SGHKS, CDR2 YYEKEE (reference sequence). V trimming: 1 base; J trimming: 6 bases; junction bases outside the gene matches: 3. The CDR3 has 15 amino acids. This CDR3 is CASSLFSGGVNEQFF. As DNA, the CDR3 is TGTGCCAGCAGCTTGTTTAGCGGGGGGGTCAATGAGCAGTTCTTC. The full variable domain, with the rest looked up from reference TRBV5-5 and TRBJ2-1, is DAGVTQSPTHLIKTRGQQVTLRCSPISGHKSVSWYQQVLGQGPQFIFQYYEKEERGRGNFPDRFSARQFPNYSSELNVNALLLGDSALYLCASSLFSGGVNEQFFGPGTRLTVL.

The J gene is TRBJ1-4, the V gene TRBV15; 10 nucleotides align to TRBD1. J lost 7 bases, V lost 2 bases, and 7 bases had no gene match. The length of the CDR3 is 16 residues. The germline V gene encodes CDR1 LNHNV and CDR2 YYDKDF (reference sequence). For the CDR3, the DNA is TGTGCCACCAGCAGAACCCGACAGGGGGCGACTGAAAAACTGTTTTTT. It codes for CATSRTRQGATEKLFF.

The chain links TRBV27 to TRBJ1-5; 7 bases fit TRBD1. The CDR3 extends over 16 amino acids. The V segment lost 3 bases and the J segment 5 bases; nucleotides outside the gene matches: 10. Per germline, CDR1 MNHEY and CDR2 SMNVEV (reference sequence). CDR3 loop: CASSFSRQGGDQPQHF. CDR3 nucleotides: TGTGCCAGCAGTTTTTCAAGACAGGGTGGGGATCAGCCCCAGCATTTT.

The chain uses TRBV30 and TRBJ2-5; 12 bases align to TRBD2. The ends lost 0 bases at V and 0 bases at J; junction bases unmatched: 5. CDR3 length equals 17 residues. Germline assignment: CDR1 GTSNPN and CDR2 SVGIG (reference sequence). The CDR3 spells CAWSVGLAGGYQETQYF. As DNA, the CDR3 is TGTGCCTGGAGTGTAGGGCTAGCGGGGGGGTACCAAGAGACCCAGTACTTC. The entire variable domain, with the rest obtained from reference TRBV30 and TRBJ2-5, is as follows: SQTIHQWPATLVQPVGSPLSLECTVEGTSNPNLYWYRQAAGRGLQLLFYSVGIGQISSEVPQNLSASRPQDRQFILSSKKLLLSDSGFYLCAWSVGLAGGYQETQYFGPGTRLLVL.